The clone carrying this TCR beta chain was observed a handful of times. This CDR3 is 13 amino acids long. Trimming took 7 bases from V and 2 from J, leaving 9 bases between them. Germline V gives CDR1 MNHEY, CDR2 SVGEGT. The data derive from a study of regulatory T cells in long-lasting Graves disease. Regarding time point: persistent/refractory GD, antithyroid drugs over 5 years with positive TRAb. Researchers made the TCR library from RNA that was extracted from PBMCs. The patient group derived from an endocrinology department in Xi'an, China. Arm-PCR with iRepertoire HTBI primers amplified the CDR3 regions for these TCR beta libraries. TCRdb reanalysed the multiplex PCR reads using MiXCR and keeps one entry per CDR3 protein. This table has hundreds of thousands of distinct CDR3 sequences, roughly 30% appearing once.

The source material was peripheral blood mononuclear cells (PBMCs), sampled when the disease was refractory, from a patient treated with antithyroid drugs. The chain is built from TRBV6-2 or TRBV6-3 and TRBJ1-5, with D unclear. This receptor was taken from a female donor with Graves disease. The CDR3 nucleotides are TGTGCCAGCAAAGCTTCCCGCAATCAGCCCCAGCATTTT. It encodes CASKASRNQPQHF.